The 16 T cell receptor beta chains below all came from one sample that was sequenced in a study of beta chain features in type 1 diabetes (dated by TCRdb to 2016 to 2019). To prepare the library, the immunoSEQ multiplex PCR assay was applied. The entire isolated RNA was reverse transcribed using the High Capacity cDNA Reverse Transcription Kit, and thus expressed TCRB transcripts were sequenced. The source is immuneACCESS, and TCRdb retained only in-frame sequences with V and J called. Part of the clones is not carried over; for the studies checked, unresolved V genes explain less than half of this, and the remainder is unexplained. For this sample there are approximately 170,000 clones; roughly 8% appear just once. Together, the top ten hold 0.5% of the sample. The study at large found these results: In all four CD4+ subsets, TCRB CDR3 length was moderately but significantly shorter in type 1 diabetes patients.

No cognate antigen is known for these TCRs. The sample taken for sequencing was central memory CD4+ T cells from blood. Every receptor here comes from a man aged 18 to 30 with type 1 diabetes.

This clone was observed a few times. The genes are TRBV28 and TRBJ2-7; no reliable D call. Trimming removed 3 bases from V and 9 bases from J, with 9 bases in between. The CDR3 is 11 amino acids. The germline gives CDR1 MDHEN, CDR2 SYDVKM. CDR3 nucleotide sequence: TGTGCCAGCAGTTTTTCCGAGTGGCAGTACTTC. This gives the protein CASSFSEWQYF.

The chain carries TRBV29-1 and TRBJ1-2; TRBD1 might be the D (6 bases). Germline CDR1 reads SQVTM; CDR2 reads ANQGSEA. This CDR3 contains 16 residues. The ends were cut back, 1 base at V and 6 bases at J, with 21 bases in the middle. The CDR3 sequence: CSVEGTDLDSRNGYTF. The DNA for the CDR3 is TGCAGCGTTGAAGGGACCGATCTGGACAGCCGTAATGGCTACACCTTC.

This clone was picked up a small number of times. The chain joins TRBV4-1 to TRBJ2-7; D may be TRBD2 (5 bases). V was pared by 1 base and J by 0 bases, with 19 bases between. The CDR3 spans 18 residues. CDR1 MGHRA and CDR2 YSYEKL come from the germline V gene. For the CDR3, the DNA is TGCGCCAGCAGCCAAGGGTTTTCCTCGCGGGTAATCTCCTACGAGCAGTACTTC. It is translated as CASSQGFSSRVISYEQYF.

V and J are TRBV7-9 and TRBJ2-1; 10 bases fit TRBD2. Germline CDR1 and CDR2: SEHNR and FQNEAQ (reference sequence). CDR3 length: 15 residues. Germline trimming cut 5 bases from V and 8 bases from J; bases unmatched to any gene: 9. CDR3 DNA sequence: TGTGCCAGCAGCCAAGCGGGAGGGTCTCAGTATGAGCAGTTCTTC. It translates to CASSQAGGSQYEQFF.

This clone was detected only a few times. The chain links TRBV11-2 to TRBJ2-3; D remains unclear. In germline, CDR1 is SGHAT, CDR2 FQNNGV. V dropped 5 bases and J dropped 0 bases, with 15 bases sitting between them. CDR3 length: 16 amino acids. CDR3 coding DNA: TGTGCCAGCAGCCCCGGAACCGACTGGAGCACAGATACGCAGTATTTT. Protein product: CASSPGTDWSTDTQYF.

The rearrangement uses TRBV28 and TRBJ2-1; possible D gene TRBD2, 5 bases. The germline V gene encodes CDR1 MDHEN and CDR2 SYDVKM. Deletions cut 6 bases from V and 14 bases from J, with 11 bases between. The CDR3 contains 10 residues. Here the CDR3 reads CASRGMREFF. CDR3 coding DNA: TGTGCCAGCAGGGGGATGCGGGAGTTCTTC.

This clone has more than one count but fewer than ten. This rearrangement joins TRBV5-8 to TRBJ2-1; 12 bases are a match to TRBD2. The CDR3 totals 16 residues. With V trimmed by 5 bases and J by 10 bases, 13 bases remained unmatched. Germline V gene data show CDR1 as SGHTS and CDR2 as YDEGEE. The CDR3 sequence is CASRGGLAGLGREQFF. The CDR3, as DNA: TGTGCCAGCAGAGGTGGACTAGCGGGACTGGGGCGGGAGCAGTTCTTC.

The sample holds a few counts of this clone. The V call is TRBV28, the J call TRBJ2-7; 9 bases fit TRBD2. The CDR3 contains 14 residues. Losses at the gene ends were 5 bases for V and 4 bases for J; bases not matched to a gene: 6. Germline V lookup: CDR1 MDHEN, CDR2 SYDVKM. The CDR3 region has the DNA TGTGCCAGCAGTACAGCGGGAGGCCGTTACGAGCAGTACTTC. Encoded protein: CASSTAGGRYEQYF.

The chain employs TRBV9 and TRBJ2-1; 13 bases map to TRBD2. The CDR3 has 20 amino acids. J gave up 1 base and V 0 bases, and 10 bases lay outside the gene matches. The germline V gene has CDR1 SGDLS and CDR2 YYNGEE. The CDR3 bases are TGTGCCAGCAGCGTAGGCTTAGGACTAGCGGGAGCTGGATCCTACAATGAGCAGTTCTTC. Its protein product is CASSVGLGLAGAGSYNEQFF.

CDR3 sequence: CASSLQHKGETQYF. DNA of the CDR3: TGTGCCAGCAGCTTACAACACAAGGGGGAGACCCAGTACTTC. The chain uses TRBV7-9 and TRBJ2-5, with D tentatively TRBD1 (5 bases). Germline-derived CDR1 and CDR2 are SEHNR and FQNEAQ (reference sequence). The length of the CDR3 is 14 residues. The V and J ends lost 2 bases and 5 bases respectively, with 12 bases between them. The complete variable domain, with remaining parts taken from reference TRBV7-9 and TRBJ2-5, reads DTGVSQNPRHKITKRGQNVTFRCDPISEHNRLYWYRQTLGQGPEFLTYFQNEAQLEKSRLLSDRFSAERPKGSFSTLEIQRTEQGDSAMYLCASSLQHKGETQYFGPGTRLLVL.

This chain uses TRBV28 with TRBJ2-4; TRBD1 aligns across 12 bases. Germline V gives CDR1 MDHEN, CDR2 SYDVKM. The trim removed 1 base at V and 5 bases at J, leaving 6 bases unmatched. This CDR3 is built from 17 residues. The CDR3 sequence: CASSLLGTGGLQNIQYF. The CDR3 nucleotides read TGTGCCAGCAGTTTATTGGGGACAGGGGGCTTACAAAACATTCAGTACTTC.

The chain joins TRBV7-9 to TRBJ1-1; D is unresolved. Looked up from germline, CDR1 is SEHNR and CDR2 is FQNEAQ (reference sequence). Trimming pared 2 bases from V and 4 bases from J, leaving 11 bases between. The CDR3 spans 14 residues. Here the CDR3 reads CASSLNQAGTEAFF. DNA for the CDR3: TGTGCCAGCAGCTTAAATCAGGCGGGCACTGAAGCTTTCTTT.

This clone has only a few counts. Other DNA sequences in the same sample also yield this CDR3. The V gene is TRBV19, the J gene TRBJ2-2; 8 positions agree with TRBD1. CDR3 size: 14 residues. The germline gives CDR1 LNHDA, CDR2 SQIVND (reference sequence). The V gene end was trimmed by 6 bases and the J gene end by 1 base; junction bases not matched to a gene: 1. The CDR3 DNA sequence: TGTGCCAGTAGCGACAGGGGGAACACCGGGGAGCTGTTTTTT. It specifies CASSDRGNTGELFF.

CDR3 residues: CASSLGGGSRTGELFF. In nucleotides, the CDR3 is TGTGCCAGCTCCCTGGGGGGCGGGAGTCGGACCGGGGAGCTGTTTTTT. The gene calls are TRBV11-2 and TRBJ2-2; possible D gene TRBD2, 7 bases. Germline lookup yields CDR1 SGHAT and CDR2 FQNNGV. V lost 8 bases and J 5 bases, leaving 21 bases between the germline ends. The length of the CDR3 is 16 residues.

The CDR3 coding sequence is TGCAGCGTTGAGGCAGGGGGCAAGTACGAGCAGTACTTC. Encoded protein: CSVEAGGKYEQYF. The chain couples TRBV29-1 to TRBJ2-7, with 8 positions matching TRBD1. Germline CDR1 SQVTM, CDR2 ANQGSEA. The CDR3 contains 13 residues. Trimming at V came to 3 bases and at J to 4 bases, leaving 5 bases not matched to a gene.

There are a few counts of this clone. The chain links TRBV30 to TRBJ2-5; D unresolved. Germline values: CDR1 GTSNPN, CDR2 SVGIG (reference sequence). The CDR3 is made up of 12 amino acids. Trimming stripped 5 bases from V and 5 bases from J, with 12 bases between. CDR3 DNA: TGTGCCTGGGGTCTACCTCGGGAGACCCAGTACTTC. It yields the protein CAWGLPRETQYF.